The 3 T cell receptor beta chains below all came from one sample that was sequenced in a study of T cells after yellow fever vaccination. TCRdb re-called the 5' RACE reads with MiXCR, one entry per CDR3 protein. The table shows some 300,000 distinct CDR3 sequences, with approximately 10% occurring only once. Source: CD4+ T cells sorted from PBMCs, taken 5 days after the yellow fever booster vaccination. Source of these receptors: a man between 18 and 35 years old who received the YFV17D yellow fever vaccine.

This clonotype has only a few counts. The chain has TRBV20-1 and TRBJ1-5; TRBD1 might be the D (6 bases). The V gene lost 5 bases and the J gene lost 9 bases, with 20 bases spanning the gap. Germline CDR1 is DFQATT and CDR2 is SNEGSKA (reference sequence). This CDR3 comprises 14 residues. The CDR3 region has the DNA TGCAGTGCTTACCCCCCCAGGGGTGAAGGGCCCCAGCATTTT. Translation gives CSAYPPRGEGPQHF.

This clonotype was counted between two and nine times. The rearrangement uses TRBV7-2 and TRBJ2-3, with TRBD2 as a possible D gene (5 bases). The V and J ends lost 2 bases and 0 bases respectively, with 9 bases between them. CDR3 length: 15 residues. Germline values: CDR1 SGHTA, CDR2 FQGNSA. CDR3 nucleotides: TGTGCCAGCAGCTTACTAGCCCCTAGCACAGATACGCAGTATTTT. Its protein product is CASSLLAPSTDTQYF. Full variable domain (remainder filled in from reference TRBV7-2 and TRBJ2-3): GAGVSQSPSNKVTEKGKDVELRCDPISGHTALYWYRQSLGQGLEFLIYFQGNSAPDKSGLPSDRFSAERTGGSVSTLTIQRTQQEDSAVYLCASSLLAPSTDTQYFGPGTRLTVL.

This clonotype was seen a handful of times. The chain carries TRBV29-1 and TRBJ2-2; D uncertain. The CDR3 contains 12 residues. The V gene's germline CDR1 is SQVTM and CDR2 ANQGSEA. V was trimmed by 7 bases and J by 0 bases, leaving 6 bases between them. This CDR3 reads CSAVTNTGELFF. The CDR3 DNA is TGCAGCGCCGTCACGAACACCGGGGAGCTGTTTTTT.